The present T cell receptor (beta chain) was sequenced within a study of PD-L1 blockade in urothelial cancer. For the study at large: When patients started atezolizumab around 2014, it was given at 1,200 mg intravenously every 3 weeks. Samples came from 3 weeks, at the second dose, and 6 weeks into treatment.

The time point was: pretreatment peripheral blood. Patients' cancers were locally advanced or metastatic urothelial carcinomas. About this clone itself: Its antigen is still unknown.

Generated by immunoSEQ multiplex PCR, the TCRdb table keeps only in-frame clones and is missing some. Of roughly 130,000 clones in the sample, around 84% are singletons; the top ten hold 3.2%. V lost 0 bases, J lost 3 bases, and 9 bases stayed unmatched. CDR1 is SGHRS and CDR2 is YFSETQ in the germline V gene. The CDR3 is 17 residues long. Findings and limits, study-wide: Pretreatment blood TCR clonality under the median forecast improved survival.

The clonotype comes from a man between 45 and 60 years old with urothelial cancer. The chain is built from TRBV5-1 and TRBJ2-1, with TRBD2 matching over 7 bases. The specimen was PBMCs, collected around atezolizumab (anti-PD-L1) treatment. Here the CDR3 DNA reads TGCGCCAGCAGCTTGGAGACTGCCCGGGGGGTCTACAATGAGCAGTTCTTC. Translation gives CASSLETARGVYNEQFF.